This section outlines one TCR beta chain sequence together with its context. Different DNA sequences within this sample yield the same CDR3. This sample stems from a study of blood T cell repertoires in COVID-19. Some clones are missing from TCRdb's copy, which holds only in-frame ones; the method was immunoSEQ multiplex PCR. The sample gives some 220,000 clones, around nine tenths of which show up once; more than 10% is in the top ten. This CDR3 has 12 residues. The germline V gene encodes CDR1 MDHEN and CDR2 SYDVKM. Trimming took off 1 base at V and 5 bases at J, with 5 bases between the two ends. V is TRBV28 and J is TRBJ1-1, with no clear D. The sequencing sample was made of peripheral blood. The clonotype was recovered from a woman aged 18-35 years who had recovered from COVID-19. The CDR3 DNA reads TGTGCCAGCAGTTTATCAGGTACTGAAGCTTTCTTT. It specifies CASSLSGTEAFF.